These T cell receptor beta chains were read from a single sample in a study of cytomegalovirus exposure and HLA in healthy donors. Here immunoSEQ multiplex PCR was the method, and the copy in TCRdb shows in-frame clones only, minus some. Of roughly 200,000 clones in the sample, around three quarters were seen once. Sequenced sample: PBMCs. These receptors came from a young man in good health and CMV-seronegative. The CDR3 runs from the conserved cysteine through the conserved F or W. Each record gives: V gene, D gene, CDR3 length, clone size, J gene, CDR3 DNA, CDR3 protein. A D gene is named only where the DNA matches it firmly. Rows give clone size only sometimes, using once, few, many, or a class for an expanded clone.

V: TRBV11-3; D: TRBD2; length: 14; size: few; J: TRBJ2-2; DNA: TGTGCCAGCAGCGTTCTAGCGGGGTCCGGGGAGCTGTTTTTT; CDR3: CASSVLAGSGELFF
V: TRBV30; D: TRBD1; length: 14; size: few; J: TRBJ2-6; DNA: TGTGCCTGGAGCCCGACAGGGCCCGATCGAGTCCTGACTTTC; CDR3: CAWSPTGPDRVLTF
V: TRBV6-5; D: TRBD1; length: 16; size: .; J: TRBJ2-7; DNA: TGTGCCAGCAGTTATGGACAGGGGGCCGTTTTTGGCGAGCAGTACTTC; CDR3: CASSYGQGAVFGEQYF
V: TRBV7-9; D: TRBD1; length: 17; size: .; J: TRBJ1-1; DNA: TGTGCCAGCAGCTTAGCATCGGACAGGGAAAGGAACACTGAAGCTTTCTTT; CDR3: CASSLASDRERNTEAFF
V: TRBV19; D: TRBD2; length: 15; size: .; J: TRBJ2-3; DNA: TGTGCCAGTAGTATATTGCTAGCGGGCACAGATACGCAGTATTTT; CDR3: CASSILLAGTDTQYF
V: TRBV29-1; D: .; length: 12; size: .; J: TRBJ1-1; DNA: TGCAGCGTAGCAGCCGGGGGCACTGAAGCTTTCTTT; CDR3: CSVAAGGTEAFF
V: TRBV25-1; D: .; length: 14; size: .; J: TRBJ2-1; DNA: TGTGCCAGCAGTTCACGGGATTACAATGATGAGCAGTTCTTC; CDR3: CASSSRDYNDEQFF
V: TRBV6-1; D: TRBD1; length: 13; size: .; J: TRBJ2-7; DNA: TGTGCCAGCAGTGCGACAGGGGTCTACGAGCAGTACTTC; CDR3: CASSATGVYEQYF
V: TRBV5-1; D: .; length: 13; size: .; J: TRBJ2-7; DNA: TGCGCCAGCAGCTTGGGGGGGCGGGACGAGCAGTACTTC; CDR3: CASSLGGRDEQYF
V: TRBV7-3; D: TRBD2; length: 15; size: .; J: TRBJ2-2; DNA: TGTGCCAGCAGCCCAGGACTAGCAGGGGCCGGGGAGCTGTTTTTT; CDR3: CASSPGLAGAGELFF
V: TRBV18; D: TRBD1; length: 14; size: few; J: TRBJ1-1; DNA: TGTGCCAGCTCACTGGGACAGGGTGGGACTGAAGCTTTCTTT; CDR3: CASSLGQGGTEAFF
V: TRBV9; D: TRBD2; length: 15; size: once; J: TRBJ2-1; DNA: TGTGCCAGCAGCGTAGAGGTAGCGGGGTACAATGAGCAGTTCTTC; CDR3: CASSVEVAGYNEQFF
V: TRBV18; D: .; length: 13; size: .; J: TRBJ1-1; DNA: TGTGCCAGCTCACCACTCCGGGACACTGAAGCTTTCTTT; CDR3: CASSPLRDTEAFF
V: TRBV6-6; D: TRBD2; length: 16; size: .; J: TRBJ2-7; DNA: TGTGCCAGCAGTTACTCTATACTGGGCGGGAGAAACGAGCAGTACTTC; CDR3: CASSYSILGGRNEQYF
V: TRBV7-6; D: TRBD1; length: 13; size: .; J: TRBJ1-1; DNA: TGTGCCAGCAGCTTAACAGGGGTCACTGAAGCTTTCTTT; CDR3: CASSLTGVTEAFF
V: TRBV11-2; D: .; length: 14; size: .; J: TRBJ1-4; DNA: TGTGCCAGCAGCTTAGATCCTCGGGGTGAAAAACTGTTTTTT; CDR3: CASSLDPRGEKLFF
V: TRBV27; D: .; length: 12; size: .; J: TRBJ1-4; DNA: TGTGCCAGCAGTTTTCCAGGGGAAAAACTGTTTTTT; CDR3: CASSFPGEKLFF
V: TRBV5-1; D: TRBD1; length: 15; size: .; J: TRBJ2-1; DNA: TGCGCCAGCAGCTTTAAGGCCCAGGGGGTCAATGAGCAGTTCTTC; CDR3: CASSFKAQGVNEQFF
V: TRBV15; D: TRBD1; length: 18; size: .; J: TRBJ1-5; DNA: TGTGCCACCAGCAGAGAAAAGGGACAGACTTATAGCAATCAGCCCCAGCATTTT; CDR3: CATSREKGQTYSNQPQHF
V: TRBV5-1; D: TRBD1; length: 14; size: .; J: TRBJ2-5; DNA: TGCGCCAGCAGCTGGGAACAGGGGGAAGAGACCCAGTACTTC; CDR3: CASSWEQGEETQYF
V: TRBV27; D: TRBD2; length: 18; size: .; J: TRBJ2-1; DNA: TGTGCCAGCAGTGGGCCCGGGACTAGCAAGAGCTCCTACAATGAGCAGTTCTTC; CDR3: CASSGPGTSKSSYNEQFF
V: TRBV5-1; D: TRBD2; length: 14; size: .; J: TRBJ2-2; DNA: TGCGCCAGCAGGACTAGCGGGAACACCGGGGAGCTGTTTTTT; CDR3: CASRTSGNTGELFF
V: TRBV9; D: .; length: 12; size: .; J: TRBJ1-2; DNA: TGTGCCAGCAGCGTAGAATCGAGTGGCTACACCTTC; CDR3: CASSVESSGYTF
V: TRBV6-6; D: .; length: 14; size: .; J: TRBJ1-5; DNA: TGTGCCAGCAGTTACGGGGCGGAAAATCAGCCCCAGCATTTT; CDR3: CASSYGAENQPQHF
V: TRBV27; D: .; length: 13; size: few; J: TRBJ1-1; DNA: TGTGCCAGCAGTTTAGCGCAGAACACTGAAGCTTTCTTT; CDR3: CASSLAQNTEAFF
V: TRBV4-1; D: .; length: 15; size: .; J: TRBJ1-1; DNA: TGCGCCAGCTCAACTACAGGGAACAAGAACACTGAAGCTTTCTTT; CDR3: CASSTTGNKNTEAFF
V: TRBV27; D: .; length: 15; size: once; J: TRBJ1-4; DNA: TGTGCCAGCAGGCCTGCGTGGTGGACTAATGAAAAACTGTTTTTT; CDR3: CASRPAWWTNEKLFF
V: TRBV11-1; D: .; length: 12; size: .; J: TRBJ1-6; DNA: TGTGCCAGCAGCCTACAGGGCTCACCCCTCCACTTT; CDR3: CASSLQGSPLHF